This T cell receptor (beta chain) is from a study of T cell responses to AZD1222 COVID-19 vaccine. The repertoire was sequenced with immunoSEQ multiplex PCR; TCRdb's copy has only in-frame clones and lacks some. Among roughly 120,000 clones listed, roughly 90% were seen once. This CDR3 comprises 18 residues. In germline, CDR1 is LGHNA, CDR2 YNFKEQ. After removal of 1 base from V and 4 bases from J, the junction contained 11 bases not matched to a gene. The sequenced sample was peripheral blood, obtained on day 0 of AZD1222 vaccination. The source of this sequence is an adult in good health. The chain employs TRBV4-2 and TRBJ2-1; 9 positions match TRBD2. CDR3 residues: CASSQGPFSGGSYNEQFF. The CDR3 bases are TGTGCCAGCAGCCAAGGTCCCTTTAGCGGGGGCTCTTACAATGAGCAGTTCTTC.